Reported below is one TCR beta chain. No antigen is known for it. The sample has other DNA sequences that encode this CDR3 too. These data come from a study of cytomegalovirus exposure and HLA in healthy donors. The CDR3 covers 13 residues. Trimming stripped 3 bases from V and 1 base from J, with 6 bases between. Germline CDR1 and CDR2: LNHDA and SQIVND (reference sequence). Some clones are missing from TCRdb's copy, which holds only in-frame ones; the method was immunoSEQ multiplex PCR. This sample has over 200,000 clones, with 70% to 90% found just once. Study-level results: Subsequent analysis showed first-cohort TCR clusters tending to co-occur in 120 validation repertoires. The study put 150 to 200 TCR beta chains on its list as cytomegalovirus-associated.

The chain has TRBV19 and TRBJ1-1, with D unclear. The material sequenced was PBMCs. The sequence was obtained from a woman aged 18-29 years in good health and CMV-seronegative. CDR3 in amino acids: CASSIGTNTEAFF. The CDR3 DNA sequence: TGTGCCAGTAGTATCGGTACGAACACTGAAGCTTTCTTT.